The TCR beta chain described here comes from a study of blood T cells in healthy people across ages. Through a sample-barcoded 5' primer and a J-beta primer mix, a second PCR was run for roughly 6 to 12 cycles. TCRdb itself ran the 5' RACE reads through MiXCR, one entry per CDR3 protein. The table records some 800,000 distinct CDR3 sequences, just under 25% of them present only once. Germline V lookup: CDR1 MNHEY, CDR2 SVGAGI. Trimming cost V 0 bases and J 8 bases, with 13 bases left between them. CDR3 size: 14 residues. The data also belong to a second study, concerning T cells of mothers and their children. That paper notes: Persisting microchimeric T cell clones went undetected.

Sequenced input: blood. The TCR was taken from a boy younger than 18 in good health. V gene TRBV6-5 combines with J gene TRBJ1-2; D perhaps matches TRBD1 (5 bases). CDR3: CASSYSAGRTGYTF. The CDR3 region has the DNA TGTGCCAGCAGTTACTCGGCAGGGAGAACGGGCTACACCTTC.